These 4 T cell receptor beta chains came from one sample sequenced in a study of human T cells and chemical hapten exposure. Time point: patch test 1, 2 weeks after DPC sensitization. Treatment in this sample: therapeutic diphenylcyclopropenone sensitization with weekly scalp DPC. MiXCR was run by TCRdb on the RACE reads, yielding one entry per CDR3 protein. Here the sample spans 75,000 to 100,000 distinct CDR3 sequences, about 10% being singletons. The sample consisted of whole blood, taken in connection with sensitization to the hapten diphenylcyclopropenone (DPC). All receptors come from a woman in her sixties with alopecia areata. Some clones in this sample may be carry-over from other donors' samples.

This clonotype has at least ten counts. V and J are TRBV5-1 and TRBJ2-3; D may be TRBD2 (5 bases). Germline CDR1 is SGHRS and CDR2 is YFSETQ. Trimming removed 4 bases from V and 5 bases from J, with 11 bases in between. CDR3 length: 13 amino acids. The DNA for the CDR3 is TGCGCCAGCAGCACCCTAGCAGGAGATACGCAGTATTTT. The encoded protein is CASSTLAGDTQYF.

The rearrangement uses TRBV12-3 or TRBV12-4 and TRBJ1-5; D unresolved. V was cut by 7 bases and J by 5 bases, with 15 bases left in between. This CDR3 has 14 amino acids. The CDR3 loop is CASTLGAWDQPQHF. CDR3 sequence (DNA): TGTGCCAGCACCCTAGGAGCCTGGGATCAGCCCCAGCATTTT.

This chain links TRBV6-5 with TRBJ2-1; D is uncertain. CDR1 is MNHEY, CDR2 SVGAGI, per germline. The CDR3 length is 12 residues. V lost 6 bases, J lost 7 bases, and 10 bases lay in between. CDR3 DNA: TGTGCCAGCAGCCAGCCGTTTAATGAGCAGTTCTTC. Protein: CASSQPFNEQFF.

This clonotype came up a few times. This chain uses TRBV12-5 with TRBJ2-5, with D tentatively TRBD1 (6 bases). CDR3 length: 13 amino acids. Trimming cost V 6 bases and J 3 bases, with 11 bases left between them. Germline V gene lookup returns CDR1 LGHNT and CDR2 FRNRAP. Written as DNA, the CDR3 is TGTGCTAGTGGCTCAGGGGCAGAAGAGACCCAGTACTTC. Translating it yields CASGSGAEETQYF.